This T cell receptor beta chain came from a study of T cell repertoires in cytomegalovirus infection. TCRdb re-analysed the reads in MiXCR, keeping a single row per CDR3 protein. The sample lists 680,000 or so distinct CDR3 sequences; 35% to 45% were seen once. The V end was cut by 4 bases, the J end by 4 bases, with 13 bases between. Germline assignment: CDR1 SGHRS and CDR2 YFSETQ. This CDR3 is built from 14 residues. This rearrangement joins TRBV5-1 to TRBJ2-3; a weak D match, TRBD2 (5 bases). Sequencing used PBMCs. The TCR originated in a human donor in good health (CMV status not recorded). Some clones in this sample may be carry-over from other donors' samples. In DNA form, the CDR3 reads TGCGCCAGCAGCCTCTTCCCGGGGTCAGATACGCAGTATTTT. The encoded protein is CASSLFPGSDTQYF.